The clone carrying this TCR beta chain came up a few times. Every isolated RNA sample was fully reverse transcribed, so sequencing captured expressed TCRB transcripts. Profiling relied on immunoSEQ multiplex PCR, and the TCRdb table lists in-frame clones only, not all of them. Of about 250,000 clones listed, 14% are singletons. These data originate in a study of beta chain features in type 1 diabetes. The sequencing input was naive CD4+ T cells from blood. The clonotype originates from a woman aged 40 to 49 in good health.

This chain's CDR3 is CASSLAPGYGTQYF. The CDR3, as DNA: TGTGCCAGCAGCTTAGCCCCCGGCTACGGGACGCAGTATTTT. J is TRBJ2-3 and V is TRBV11-2, with D unresolved. The CDR3 runs to 14 residues. Germline V gives CDR1 SGHAT, CDR2 FQNNGV. Trimming took off 1 base at V and 9 bases at J, with 14 bases between the two ends.